This T cell receptor (beta chain) was captured by sequencing in a study of T cell responses to AZD1222 COVID-19 vaccine. Combined were second doses at about 4 or about 12 weeks. V lost 1 base and J 7 bases, leaving 14 bases between the germline ends. The CDR3 runs to 14 residues. CDR1 and CDR2 (germline): SGHRS, YFSETQ. Regarding the study as a whole: A mostly white British donor set with more females was recruited, and clonal diversity was possibly underestimated. Seropositive status at baseline applied to only 6 or 7 AZD1222 recipients.

Assay used: immunoSEQ multiplex PCR; TCRdb lists only in-frame clones, some missing. The table records 110,000 or so clones, around 89% of them present only once. To note about this clone: The antigen is not known.

Sample: peripheral blood, taken 28 days after the second AZD1222 dose. This chain connects TRBV5-1 to TRBJ1-2, with a weak D call TRBD1 (5 bases). The clonotype comes from an adult who received the AZD1222 COVID-19 vaccine. Written as DNA, the CDR3 is TGCGCCAGCAGCTTGTCGCAGGGTATGATTGGCTACACCTTC. This gives the protein CASSLSQGMIGYTF.